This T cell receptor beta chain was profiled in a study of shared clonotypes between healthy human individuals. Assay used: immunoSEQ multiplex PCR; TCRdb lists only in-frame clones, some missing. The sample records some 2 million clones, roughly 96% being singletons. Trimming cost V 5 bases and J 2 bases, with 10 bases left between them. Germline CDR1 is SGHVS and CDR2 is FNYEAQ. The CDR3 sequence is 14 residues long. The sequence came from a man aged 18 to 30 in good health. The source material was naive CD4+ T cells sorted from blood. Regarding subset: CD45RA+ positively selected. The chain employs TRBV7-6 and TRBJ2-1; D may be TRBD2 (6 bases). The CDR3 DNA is TGTGCCAGCAGCCCCCCGGGAGCCTACAATGAGCAGTTCTTC. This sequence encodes CASSPPGAYNEQFF.